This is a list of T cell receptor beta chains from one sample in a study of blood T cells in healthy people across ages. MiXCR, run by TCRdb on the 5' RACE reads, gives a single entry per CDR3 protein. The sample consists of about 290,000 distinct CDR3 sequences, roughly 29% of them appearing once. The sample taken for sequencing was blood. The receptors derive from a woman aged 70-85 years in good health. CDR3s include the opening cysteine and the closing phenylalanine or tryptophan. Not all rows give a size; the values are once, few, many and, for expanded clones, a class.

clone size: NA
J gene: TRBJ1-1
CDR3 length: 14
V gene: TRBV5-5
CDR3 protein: CASSFTDRTTEAFF

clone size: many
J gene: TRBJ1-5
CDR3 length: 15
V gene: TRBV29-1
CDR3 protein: CSVVLAGGRNQPQHF

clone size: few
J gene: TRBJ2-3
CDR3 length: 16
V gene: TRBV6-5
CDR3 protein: CASSSPGLARTDTQYF

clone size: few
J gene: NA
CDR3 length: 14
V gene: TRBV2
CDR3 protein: CASKGVDIAYEQYF

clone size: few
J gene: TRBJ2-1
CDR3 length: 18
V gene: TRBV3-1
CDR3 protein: CASSLGVAGSSNYNEQFF

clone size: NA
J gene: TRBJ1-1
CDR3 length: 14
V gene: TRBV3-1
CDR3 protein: CASSQGGTNTEAFF

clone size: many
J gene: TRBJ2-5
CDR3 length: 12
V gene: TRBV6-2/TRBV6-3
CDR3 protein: CASSPSGETQYF

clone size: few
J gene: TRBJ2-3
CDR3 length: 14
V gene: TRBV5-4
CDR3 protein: CAIRGGPHPDTQYF

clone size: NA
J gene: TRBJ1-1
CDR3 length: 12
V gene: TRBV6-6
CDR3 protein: CASVQGNTEAFF

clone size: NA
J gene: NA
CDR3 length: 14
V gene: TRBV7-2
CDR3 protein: CASSTGEVPYEQYF

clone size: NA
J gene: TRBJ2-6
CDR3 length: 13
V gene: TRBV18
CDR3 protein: CASSPAGANVLTF

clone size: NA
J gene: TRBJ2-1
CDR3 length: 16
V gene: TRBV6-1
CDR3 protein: CASSTLGPISYNEQFF

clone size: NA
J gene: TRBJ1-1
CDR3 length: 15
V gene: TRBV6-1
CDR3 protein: CASSLYSQMNTEAFF

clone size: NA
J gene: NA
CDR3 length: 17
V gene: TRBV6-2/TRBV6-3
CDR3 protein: CASRGLAGVRSYNEQFF

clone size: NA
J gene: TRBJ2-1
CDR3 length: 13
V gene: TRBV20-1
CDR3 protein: CSARKPQRDEQFF

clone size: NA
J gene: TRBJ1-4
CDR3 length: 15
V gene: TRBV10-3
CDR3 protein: CAISVSRDRNEKLFF

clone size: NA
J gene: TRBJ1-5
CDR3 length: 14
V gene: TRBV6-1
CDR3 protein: CASRGPGRDQPQHF

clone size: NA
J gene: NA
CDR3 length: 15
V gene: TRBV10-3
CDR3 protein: CAIRGTSGNPYEQYF

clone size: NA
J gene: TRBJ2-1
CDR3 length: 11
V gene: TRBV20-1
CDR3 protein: CSASFLDEQFF

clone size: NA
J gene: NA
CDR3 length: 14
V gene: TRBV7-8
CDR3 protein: CASSLVANEETQYF

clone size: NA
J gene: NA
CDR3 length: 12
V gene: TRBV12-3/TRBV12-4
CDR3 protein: CASGFIAAEQFF

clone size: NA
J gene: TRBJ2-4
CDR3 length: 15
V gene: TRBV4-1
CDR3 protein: CASSQVGPSGDMRYF

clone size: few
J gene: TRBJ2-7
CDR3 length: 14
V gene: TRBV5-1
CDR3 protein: CASSLQGPRYEQYF

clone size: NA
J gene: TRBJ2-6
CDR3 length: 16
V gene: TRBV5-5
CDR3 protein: CASSLDWSSGANVLTF

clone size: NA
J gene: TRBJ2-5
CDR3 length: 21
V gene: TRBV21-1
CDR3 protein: CASGKALWGTGTPDEKETQYF

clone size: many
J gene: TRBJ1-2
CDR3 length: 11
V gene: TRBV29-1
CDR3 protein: CSAAGGWGYTF

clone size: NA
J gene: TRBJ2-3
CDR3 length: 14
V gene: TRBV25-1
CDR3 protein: CASSEPEMTDTQYF

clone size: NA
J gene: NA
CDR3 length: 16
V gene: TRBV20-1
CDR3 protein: CSATPRLAGVTYEQYF

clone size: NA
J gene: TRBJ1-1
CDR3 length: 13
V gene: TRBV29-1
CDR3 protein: CSAETGSRAEAFF

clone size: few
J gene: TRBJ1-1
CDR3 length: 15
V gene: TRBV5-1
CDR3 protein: CASSTSGQGNTEAFF

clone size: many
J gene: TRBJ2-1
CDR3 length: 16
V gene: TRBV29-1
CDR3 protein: CSAQLGLAGHYNEQFF

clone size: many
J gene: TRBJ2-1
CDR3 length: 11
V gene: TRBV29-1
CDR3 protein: CSVEDDSVAFF

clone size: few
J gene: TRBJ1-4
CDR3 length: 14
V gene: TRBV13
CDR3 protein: CASSFQDRDLKLFF

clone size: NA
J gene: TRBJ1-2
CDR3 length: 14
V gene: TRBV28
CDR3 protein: CASSPQGAYHGYTF

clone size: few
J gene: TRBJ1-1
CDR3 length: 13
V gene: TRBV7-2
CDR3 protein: CASSLEGSTEAFF

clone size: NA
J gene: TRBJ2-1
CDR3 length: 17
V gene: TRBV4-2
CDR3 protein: CASSQVGSSGPHNEQFF

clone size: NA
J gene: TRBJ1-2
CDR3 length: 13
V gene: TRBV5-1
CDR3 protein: CASSPQGNRGYTF

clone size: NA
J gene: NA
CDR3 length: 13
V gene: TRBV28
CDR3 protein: CASSSGTSGEQYF

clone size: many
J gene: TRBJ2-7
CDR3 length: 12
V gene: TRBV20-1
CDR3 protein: CSAPGTDYEQYF

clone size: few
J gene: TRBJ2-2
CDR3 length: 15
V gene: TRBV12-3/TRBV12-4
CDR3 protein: CASGSLNRDTGELFF

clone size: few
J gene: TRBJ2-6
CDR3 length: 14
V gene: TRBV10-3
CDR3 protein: CAITEISGANVLTF

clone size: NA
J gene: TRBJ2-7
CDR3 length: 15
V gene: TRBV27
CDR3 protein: CASSRRPLPTDEQYF

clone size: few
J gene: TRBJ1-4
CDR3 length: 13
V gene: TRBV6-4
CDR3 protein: CASPDATNEKLFF

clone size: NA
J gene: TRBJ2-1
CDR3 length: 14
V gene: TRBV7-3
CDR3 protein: CASSVSRTRNEQFF

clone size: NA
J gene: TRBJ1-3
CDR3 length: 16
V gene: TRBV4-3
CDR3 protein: CASSQEAGDGGNTIYF

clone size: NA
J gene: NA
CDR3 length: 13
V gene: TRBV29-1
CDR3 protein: CSVERAQGETQYF